The 16 T cell receptor beta chains presented below share a single source sample, sequenced in a study of shared clonotypes between healthy human individuals. The protocol was immunoSEQ multiplex PCR, while the TCRdb copy is restricted to in-frame clones and leaves out a portion. Of some 470,000 clones listed, about 82% are singletons. The sample was PBMCs. These receptor sequences come from a woman in her thirties or forties in good health. Some clones in this sample may be carry-over from other donors' samples.

With respect to this clone: This likely came from a read error, as a far larger clone is one base away. This chain links TRBV29-1 with TRBJ1-4, with D possibly TRBD1 on 6 matching bases. This CDR3 has 14 residues. The germline gives CDR1 SQVTM, CDR2 ANQGSEA. The CDR3 DNA reads as TGCAGCGTTGAAGCGGTGGGGGGCGTTGAAAGACTGTTTTTT. The encoded protein is CSVEAVGGVERLFF.

A single count supports this clone. This chain links TRBV7-9 with TRBJ2-7, with TRBD2 matching over 14 bases. J lost 3 bases, V lost 5 bases, and 6 bases had no gene match. CDR3 length: 16 amino acids. Germline assignment: CDR1 SEHNR and CDR2 FQNEAQ (reference sequence). CDR3 coding DNA: TGTGCCAGCAGCCTAGGACTAGCGGGAGGCGGCTACGAGCAGTACTTC. The encoded protein is CASSLGLAGGGYEQYF.

The rearrangement uses TRBV29-1 and TRBJ2-1; TRBD2 agrees at 11 bases. Germline V gives CDR1 SQVTM, CDR2 ANQGSEA. CDR3 length equals 12 residues. Germline trimming cut 7 bases from V and 6 bases from J; bases unmatched to any gene: 2. The CDR3: CSGGLAANEQFF. The CDR3 nucleotides read TGCAGCGGGGGACTAGCGGCCAATGAGCAGTTCTTC.

The chain uses TRBV27 and TRBJ2-7, with 8 bases matching TRBD1. Germline CDR1 MNHEY, CDR2 SMNVEV (reference sequence). V shed 4 bases, J shed 0 bases, and the junction held 5 bases outside the gene matches. The CDR3 runs 15 residues. The DNA of the CDR3 is TGTGCCAGCAGTTCGGGACAGGTGAACTCCTACGAGCAGTACTTC. This translates into CASSSGQVNSYEQYF.

This chain links TRBV7-2 with TRBJ2-2; 10 bases match TRBD2. Trimming took 5 bases from V and 0 from J; bases not matched to a gene: 3. Germline V CDR1 and CDR2: SGHTA, FQGNSA. This CDR3 is built from 16 residues. The CDR3 region has the DNA TGTGCCAGCAGCGTACTAGCGGGGCCGAACACCGGGGAGCTGTTTTTT. As protein: CASSVLAGPNTGELFF.

In DNA form, the CDR3 reads TGTGCCAGCAGCAAAGGGGGTGACTGGCGGGAGGGCCGAGATACGCAGTATTTT. This translates into CASSKGGDWREGRDTQYF. V and J are TRBV13 and TRBJ2-3, with 9 bases fitting TRBD2. CDR1 PRHDT and CDR2 FYEKMQ come from the germline V gene (reference sequence). J gave up 5 bases and V 5 bases, and 17 bases lay outside the gene matches. CDR3 length: 18 residues.

The V call is TRBV27, the J call TRBJ2-3; 7 bases are shared with TRBD1. Germline V gene lookup returns CDR1 MNHEY and CDR2 SMNVEV (reference sequence). The ends lost 4 bases at V and 0 bases at J; junction bases unmatched: 10. This CDR3 is built from 17 residues. CDR3: CASSSDRFASSTDTQYF. In DNA, the CDR3 is TGTGCCAGCAGTTCGGACAGGTTTGCCTCTAGCACAGATACGCAGTATTTT.

The chain combines TRBV30 with TRBJ2-1; 8 nucleotides align to TRBD2. Germline values: CDR1 GTSNPN, CDR2 SVGIG (reference sequence). This CDR3 comprises 14 residues. Trimming at V came to 5 bases and at J to 4 bases, leaving 7 bases not matched to a gene. The CDR3, as DNA: TGTGCCTGGGGAGCGGGAGTGTCGTACAATGAGCAGTTCTTC. This gives the protein CAWGAGVSYNEQFF.

This clone was seen a few times. CDR3 nucleotide sequence: TGTGCCAGCACCGTCAGGCGGATGAACACTGAAGCTTTCTTT. This codes for CASTVRRMNTEAFF. The genes are TRBV28 and TRBJ1-1; D gene uncertain. The length of the CDR3 is 14 residues. Trimming stripped 7 bases from V and 0 bases from J, with 12 bases between. Germline assignment: CDR1 MDHEN and CDR2 SYDVKM.

The rearrangement joins TRBV18 to TRBJ1-5; 7 positions agree with TRBD1. The V segment lost 4 bases and the J segment 2 bases; nucleotides outside the gene matches: 2. The length of the CDR3 is 14 residues. CDR1 is KGHSH and CDR2 is LQKENI in the germline V gene. This chain's CDR3 is CASSRGQGNQPQHF. The CDR3 coding sequence is TGTGCCAGCTCACGAGGACAGGGCAATCAGCCCCAGCATTTT.

The chain recombines TRBV27 with TRBJ2-7; D gene uncertain. The CDR3 totals 14 residues. Germline values: CDR1 MNHEY, CDR2 SMNVEV (reference sequence). V was trimmed by 5 bases and J by 7 bases, leaving 18 bases between them. CDR3: CASSPRPTPSEQYF. The DNA of the CDR3 is TGTGCCAGCAGTCCCAGGCCTACTCCCTCGGAGCAGTACTTC.

This chain joins TRBV18 and TRBJ2-1, with TRBD2 as a possible D gene (6 bases). Germline CDR1 and CDR2: KGHSH and LQKENI. Trimming cost V 3 bases and J 6 bases, with 9 bases left between them. The CDR3 is made up of 13 amino acids. The DNA of the CDR3 is TGTGCCAGCTCACCCGACGGGAGCAATGAGCAGTTCTTC. This translates into CASSPDGSNEQFF.

The J gene is TRBJ1-5, the V gene TRBV11-2; weak D call: TRBD1 (5 bases). Gene TRBJ2-3 matches the end of the DNA better, so the J call may be wrong. CDR1 and CDR2 from the germline V gene are SGHAT and FQNNGV. The CDR3 loop spans 17 amino acids. The CDR3 reads CASSLSRAVYSNQPQYF. The CDR3 nucleotides are TGTGCCAGCAGCTTATCCAGGGCGGTCTATAGCAATCAGCCCCAGTATTTT.

The table lists this clone with a few counts. CDR3 DNA: TGTGCCAGCAGCTTTACTAGCGGGGCGTCCTACGAGCAGTACTTC. Its translation is CASSFTSGASYEQYF. The rearrangement joins TRBV5-4 to TRBJ2-7, with 10 bases matching TRBD2. The CDR3 has 15 residues. Trimming at V came to 2 bases and at J to 1 base, leaving 3 bases not matched to a gene. CDR1 SGHNT and CDR2 YYREEE come from the germline V gene (reference sequence).

CDR3 sequence: CASRLGGPRSQPQHF. The CDR3 DNA reads TGTGCCAGCAGGTTGGGAGGCCCCCGGAGTCAGCCCCAGCATTTT. V usage is TRBV28 and J usage is TRBJ1-5; D not resolved. Germline V lookup: CDR1 MDHEN, CDR2 SYDVKM. Trimming took 6 bases from V and 6 from J, leaving 18 bases between them. The CDR3 has 15 amino acids.

CDR3 loop: CASSLSTLNEQFF. DNA for the CDR3: TGTGCCAGCAGTTTATCGACCCTTAATGAGCAGTTCTTC. V gene TRBV27 combines with J gene TRBJ2-1; D is ambiguous. The CDR3 sequence is 13 residues long. Looked up from germline, CDR1 is MNHEY and CDR2 is SMNVEV (reference sequence). Trimming left V 0 bases short and J 7 bases short, with 7 bases between.